This T cell receptor beta chain appears in the sequencing data of a study of T cell responses to AZD1222 COVID-19 vaccine. The CDR3 spans 15 residues. Germline V gene data show CDR1 as LNHDA and CDR2 as SQIVND (reference sequence). With 9 bases clipped from V and 1 base from J, the junction kept 6 bases outside the gene matches. Profiling relied on immunoSEQ multiplex PCR, and the TCRdb table lists in-frame clones only, not all of them. The sample consists of around 99,000 clones, roughly 86% of them appearing once. This chain links TRBV19 with TRBJ1-3; TRBD1 aligns across 10 bases. The receptor's source is an adult in good health. The sample here was peripheral blood, taken on day 0 of MenACWY control vaccination. In DNA, the CDR3 is TGTGCCAGCAGGGACAGGGGACCATCTGGAAACACCATATATTTT. Translation gives CASRDRGPSGNTIYF. The complete variable domain, with remaining parts taken from reference TRBV19 and TRBJ1-3, reads DGGITQSPKYLFRKEGQNVTLSCEQNLNHDAMYWYRQDPGQGLRLIYYSQIVNDFQKGDIAEGYSVSREKKESFPLTVTSAQKNPTAFYLCASRDRGPSGNTIYFGEGSWLTVV.